This T cell receptor beta chain was obtained from a study of blood T cell repertoires in COVID-19. About the research overall: Acute-phase and convalescent COVID-19 samples originated in the United States, Italy and Spain. PBMCs, B-cell-depleted T cells, or T cells were the source of the cDNA or gDNA that made up the material.

Sequencing was performed with immunoSEQ multiplex PCR; in TCRdb, only in-frame clones are kept and a portion is missing. The sample shows about 210,000 clones, roughly 84% of them seen only once. In this sample, this clone turned up a few times. The TCR sequence derives from a man aged 25-45 years in a cohort exposed to, infected with or recovered from COVID-19 (not recorded which). The source material was PBMCs or T cells enriched from blood (not recorded which).

CDR3 DNA: TGTGCCAGCAGTAGACTAGCGGGAGCCAAGACCCAGTACTTC. Residues: CASSRLAGAKTQYF. The chain combines TRBV28 with TRBJ2-5; 12 bases agree with TRBD2. The CDR3 covers 14 residues. Trimming cost V 5 bases and J 6 bases; bases outside gene matches: 4. Germline V lookup: CDR1 MDHEN, CDR2 SYDVKM.